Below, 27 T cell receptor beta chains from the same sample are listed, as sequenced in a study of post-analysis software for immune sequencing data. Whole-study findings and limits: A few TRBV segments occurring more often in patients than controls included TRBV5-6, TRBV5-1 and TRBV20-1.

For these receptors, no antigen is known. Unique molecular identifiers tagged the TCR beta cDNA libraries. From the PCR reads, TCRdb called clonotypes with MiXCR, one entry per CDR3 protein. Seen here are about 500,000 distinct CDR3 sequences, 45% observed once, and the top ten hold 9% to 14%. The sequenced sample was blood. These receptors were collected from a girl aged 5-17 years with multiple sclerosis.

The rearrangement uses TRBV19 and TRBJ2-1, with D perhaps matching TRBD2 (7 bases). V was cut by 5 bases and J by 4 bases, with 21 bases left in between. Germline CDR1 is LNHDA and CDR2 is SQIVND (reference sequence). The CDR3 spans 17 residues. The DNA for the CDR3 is TGTGCCAGTAGTGGGACACTAGTCGCGGGAGTTTACAATGAGCAGTTCTTC. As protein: CASSGTLVAGVYNEQFF.

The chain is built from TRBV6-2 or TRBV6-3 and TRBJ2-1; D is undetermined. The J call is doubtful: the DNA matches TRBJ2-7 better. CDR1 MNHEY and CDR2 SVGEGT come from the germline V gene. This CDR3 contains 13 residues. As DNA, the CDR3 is TGTGCCAGCAGTTACCCAGACCCGAAGGAGCAGTACTTC. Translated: CASSYPDPKEQYF.

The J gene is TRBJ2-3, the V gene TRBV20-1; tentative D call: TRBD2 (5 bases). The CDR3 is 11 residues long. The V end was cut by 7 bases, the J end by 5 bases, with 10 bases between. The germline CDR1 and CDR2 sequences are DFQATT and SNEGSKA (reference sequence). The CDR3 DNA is TGCAGTGGCCTAGCTTTAGATACGCAGTATTTT. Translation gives CSGLALDTQYF.

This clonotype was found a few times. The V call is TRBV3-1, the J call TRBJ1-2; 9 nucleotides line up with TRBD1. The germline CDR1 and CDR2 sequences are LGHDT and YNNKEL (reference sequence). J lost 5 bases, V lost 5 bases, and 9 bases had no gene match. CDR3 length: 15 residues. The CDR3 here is CASSNTGGAPYGYTF. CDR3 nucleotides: TGTGCCAGCAGCAACACAGGGGGCGCACCGTATGGCTACACCTTC. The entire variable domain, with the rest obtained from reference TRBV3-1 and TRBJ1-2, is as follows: DTAVSQTPKYLVTQMGNDKSIKCEQNLGHDTMYWYKQDSKKFLKIMFSYNNKELIINETVPNRFSPKSPDKAHLNLHINSLELGDSAVYFCASSNTGGAPYGYTFGSGTRLTVV.

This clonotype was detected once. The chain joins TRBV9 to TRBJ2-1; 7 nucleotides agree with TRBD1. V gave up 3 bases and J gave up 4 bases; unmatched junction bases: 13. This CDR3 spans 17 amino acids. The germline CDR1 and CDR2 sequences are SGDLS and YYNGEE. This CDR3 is CASSAQIGQANYNEQFF. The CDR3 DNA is TGTGCCAGCAGCGCACAAATAGGACAGGCCAATTACAATGAGCAGTTCTTC.

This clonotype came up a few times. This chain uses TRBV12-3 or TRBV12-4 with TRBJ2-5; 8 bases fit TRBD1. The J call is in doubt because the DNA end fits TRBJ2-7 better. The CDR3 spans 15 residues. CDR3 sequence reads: CASSLMAGGAYEQYF. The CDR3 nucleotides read TGTGCCAGCAGTTTAATGGCAGGGGGCGCTTACGAGCAGTACTTC.

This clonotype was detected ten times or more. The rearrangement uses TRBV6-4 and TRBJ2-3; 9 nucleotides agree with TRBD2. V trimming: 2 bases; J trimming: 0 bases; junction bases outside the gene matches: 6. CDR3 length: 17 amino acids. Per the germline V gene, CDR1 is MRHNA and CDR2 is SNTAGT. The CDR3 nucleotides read TGTGCCAGCAGTGACGTAGCGGGAGAGCTTAGCACAGATACGCAGTATTTT. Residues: CASSDVAGELSTDTQYF.

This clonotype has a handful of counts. CDR3 in amino acids: CASSHRDSTSYTF. CDR3 nucleotides: TGTGCCAGCAGCCATCGGGACAGCACTAGCTACACCTTC. The chain employs TRBV7-2 and TRBJ1-2, with TRBD1 matching over 7 bases. Trimming at V came to 5 bases and at J to 9 bases, leaving 9 bases not matched to a gene. This CDR3 spans 13 amino acids. Per the germline V gene, CDR1 is SGHTA and CDR2 is FQGNSA.

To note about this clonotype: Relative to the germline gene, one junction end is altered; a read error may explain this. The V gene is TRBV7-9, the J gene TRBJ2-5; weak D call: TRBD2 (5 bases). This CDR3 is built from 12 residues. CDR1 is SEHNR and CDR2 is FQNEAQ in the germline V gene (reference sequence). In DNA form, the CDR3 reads TGTACCAGCACCGGAGAGCGGGAGACCCAGTACTTC. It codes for CTSTGERETQYF.

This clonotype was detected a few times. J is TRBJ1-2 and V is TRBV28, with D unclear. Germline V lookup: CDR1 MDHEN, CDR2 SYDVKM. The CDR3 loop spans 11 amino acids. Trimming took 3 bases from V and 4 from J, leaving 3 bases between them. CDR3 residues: CASSFTYGYTF. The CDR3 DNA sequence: TGTGCCAGCAGTTTTACCTATGGCTACACCTTC.

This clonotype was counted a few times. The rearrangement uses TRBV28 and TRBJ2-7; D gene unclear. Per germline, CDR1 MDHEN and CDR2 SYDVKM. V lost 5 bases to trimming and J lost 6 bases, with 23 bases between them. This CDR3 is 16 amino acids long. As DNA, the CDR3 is TGTGCCAGCAGTCTAACCACCTCTTCCGACGAATCCGAGCAGTACTTC. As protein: CASSLTTSSDESEQYF. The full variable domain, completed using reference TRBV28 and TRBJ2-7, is DVKVTQSSRYLVKRTGEKVFLECVQDMDHENMFWYRQDPGLGLRLIYFSYDVKMKEKGDIPEGYSVSREKKERFSLILESASTNQTSMYLCASSLTTSSDESEQYFGPGTRLTVT.

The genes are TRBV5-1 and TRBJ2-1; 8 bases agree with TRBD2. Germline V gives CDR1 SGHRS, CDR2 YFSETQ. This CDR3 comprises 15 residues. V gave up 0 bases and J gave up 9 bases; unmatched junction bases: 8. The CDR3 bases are TGCGCCAGCAGCTTGGCTGGCGGGAGCGGGGGTGAGCAGTTCTTC. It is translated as CASSLAGGSGGEQFF.

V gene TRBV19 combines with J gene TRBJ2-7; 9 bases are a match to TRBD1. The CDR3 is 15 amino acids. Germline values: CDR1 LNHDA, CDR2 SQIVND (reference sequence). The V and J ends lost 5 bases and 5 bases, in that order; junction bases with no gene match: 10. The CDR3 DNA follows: TGTGCCAGTAGTGACTACGGGACAGGGAAGGACGAGCAGTACTTC. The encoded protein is CASSDYGTGKDEQYF.

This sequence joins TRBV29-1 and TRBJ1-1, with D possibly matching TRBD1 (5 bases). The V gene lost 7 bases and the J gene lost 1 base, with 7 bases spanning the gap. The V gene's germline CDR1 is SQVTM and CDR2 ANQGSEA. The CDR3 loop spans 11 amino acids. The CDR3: CSGTGNTEAFF. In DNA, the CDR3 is TGCAGCGGAACAGGGAACACTGAAGCTTTCTTT.

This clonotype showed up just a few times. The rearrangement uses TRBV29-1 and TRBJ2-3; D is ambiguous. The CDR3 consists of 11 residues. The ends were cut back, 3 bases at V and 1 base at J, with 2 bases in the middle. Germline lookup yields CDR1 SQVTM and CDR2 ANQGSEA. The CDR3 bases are TGCAGCGTTGAGCGCACAGATACGCAGTATTTT. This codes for CSVERTDTQYF.

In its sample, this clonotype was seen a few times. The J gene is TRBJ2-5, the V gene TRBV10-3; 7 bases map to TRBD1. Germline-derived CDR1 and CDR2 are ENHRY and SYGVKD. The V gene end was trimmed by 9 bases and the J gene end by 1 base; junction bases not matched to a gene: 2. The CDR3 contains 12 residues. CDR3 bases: TGTGCCATGGGACAGTTCCAAGAGACCCAGTACTTC. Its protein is CAMGQFQETQYF.

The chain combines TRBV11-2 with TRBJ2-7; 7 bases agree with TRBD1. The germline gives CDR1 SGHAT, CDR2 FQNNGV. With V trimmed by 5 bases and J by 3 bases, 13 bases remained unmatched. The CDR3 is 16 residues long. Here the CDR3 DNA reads TGTGCCAGCAGCACCCGGACAGGCCTGGGAAGCTACGAGCAGTACTTC. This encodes CASSTRTGLGSYEQYF.

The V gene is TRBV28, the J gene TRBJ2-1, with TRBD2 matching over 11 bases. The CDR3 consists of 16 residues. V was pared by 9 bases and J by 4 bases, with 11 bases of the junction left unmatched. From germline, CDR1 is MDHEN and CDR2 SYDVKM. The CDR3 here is CASPPSGTSGYNEQFF. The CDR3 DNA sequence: TGTGCCAGTCCTCCTTCCGGGACTAGCGGATACAATGAGCAGTTCTTC. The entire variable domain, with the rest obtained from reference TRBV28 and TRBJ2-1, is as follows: DVKVTQSSRYLVKRTGEKVFLECVQDMDHENMFWYRQDPGLGLRLIYFSYDVKMKEKGDIPEGYSVSREKKERFSLILESASTNQTSMYLCASPPSGTSGYNEQFFGPGTRLTVL.

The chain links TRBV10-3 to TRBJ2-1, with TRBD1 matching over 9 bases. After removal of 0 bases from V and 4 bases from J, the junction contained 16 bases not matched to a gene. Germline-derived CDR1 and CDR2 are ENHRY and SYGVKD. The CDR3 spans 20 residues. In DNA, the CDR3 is TGTGCCATCAGTGAGTCGGGACAGGGCCTATGGGTCCAGGCATACAATGAGCAGTTCTTC. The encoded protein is CAISESGQGLWVQAYNEQFF.

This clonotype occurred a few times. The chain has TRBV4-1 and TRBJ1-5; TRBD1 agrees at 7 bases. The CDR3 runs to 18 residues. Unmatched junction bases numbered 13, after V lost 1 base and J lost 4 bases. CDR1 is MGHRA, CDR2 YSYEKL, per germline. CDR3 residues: CASSQVVRGLPLNQPQHF. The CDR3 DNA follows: TGCGCCAGCAGCCAAGTGGTAAGGGGGCTTCCCCTTAATCAGCCCCAGCATTTT.

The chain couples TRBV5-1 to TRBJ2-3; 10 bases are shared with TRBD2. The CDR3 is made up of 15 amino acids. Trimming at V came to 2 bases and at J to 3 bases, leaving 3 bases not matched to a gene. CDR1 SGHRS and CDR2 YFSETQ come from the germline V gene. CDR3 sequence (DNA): TGCGCCAGCAGCTTACTAGCGGGACGAACAGATACGCAGTATTTT. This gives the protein CASSLLAGRTDTQYF.

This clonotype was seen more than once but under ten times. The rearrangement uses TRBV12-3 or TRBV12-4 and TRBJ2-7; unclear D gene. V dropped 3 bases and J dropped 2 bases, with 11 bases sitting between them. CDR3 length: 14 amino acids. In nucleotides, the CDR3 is TGTGCCAGCAGTTTTTTTGGGTCCACCTACGAGCAGTACTTC. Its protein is CASSFFGSTYEQYF.

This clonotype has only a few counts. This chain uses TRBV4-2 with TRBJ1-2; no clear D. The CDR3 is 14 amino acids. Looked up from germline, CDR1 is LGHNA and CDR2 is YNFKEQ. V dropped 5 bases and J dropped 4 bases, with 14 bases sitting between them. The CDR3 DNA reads TGTGCCAGCAGCGTCCAACTACCTGGCTATGGCTACACCTTC. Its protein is CASSVQLPGYGYTF.

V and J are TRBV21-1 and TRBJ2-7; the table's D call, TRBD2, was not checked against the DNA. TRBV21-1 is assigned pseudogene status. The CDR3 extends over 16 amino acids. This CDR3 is CASSKGRSGDSYEQYF. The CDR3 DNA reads TGTGCCAGCAGCAAAGGTCGTAGCGGGGACTCCTACGAGCAGTACTTC.

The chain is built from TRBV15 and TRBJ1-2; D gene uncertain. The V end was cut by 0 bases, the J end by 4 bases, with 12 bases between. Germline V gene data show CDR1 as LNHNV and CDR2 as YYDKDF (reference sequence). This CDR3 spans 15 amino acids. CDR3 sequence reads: CATSRELTSSYGYTF. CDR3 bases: TGTGCCACCAGCAGAGAACTGACCAGCAGCTATGGCTACACCTTC.

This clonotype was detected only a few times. CDR3 coding DNA: TGTGCCAGCAGCCCGACCCTAAGCTCTGGGGCCAACGTCCTGACTTTC. Translating gives CASSPTLSSGANVLTF. J is TRBJ2-6 and V is TRBV12-3 or TRBV12-4; D call uncertain. Trimming took off 6 bases at V and 0 bases at J, with 12 bases between the two ends. This CDR3 is built from 16 residues.

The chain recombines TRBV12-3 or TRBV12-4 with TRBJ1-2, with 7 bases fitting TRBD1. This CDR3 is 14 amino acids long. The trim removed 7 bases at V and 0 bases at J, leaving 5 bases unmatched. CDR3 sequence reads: CASTGGTANYGYTF. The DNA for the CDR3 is TGTGCCAGCACAGGAGGGACAGCTAACTATGGCTACACCTTC.